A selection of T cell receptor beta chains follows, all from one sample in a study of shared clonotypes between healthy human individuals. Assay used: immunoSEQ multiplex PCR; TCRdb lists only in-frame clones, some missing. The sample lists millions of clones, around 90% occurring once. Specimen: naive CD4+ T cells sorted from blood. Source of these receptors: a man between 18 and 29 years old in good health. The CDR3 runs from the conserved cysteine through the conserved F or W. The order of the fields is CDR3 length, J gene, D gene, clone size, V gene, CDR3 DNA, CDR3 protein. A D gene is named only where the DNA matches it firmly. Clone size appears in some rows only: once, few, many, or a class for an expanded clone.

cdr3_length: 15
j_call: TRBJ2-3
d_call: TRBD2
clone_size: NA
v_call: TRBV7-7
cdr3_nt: TGTGCTAGCAGACCTAGCGGACTTAGCACAGATACGCAGTATTTT
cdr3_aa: CASRPSGLSTDTQYF

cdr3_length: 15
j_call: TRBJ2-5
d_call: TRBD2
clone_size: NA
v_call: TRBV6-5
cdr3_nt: TGTGCCAGCAGTTACGGGTTAGCGGGGGGGGAGACCCAGTACTTC
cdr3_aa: CASSYGLAGGETQYF

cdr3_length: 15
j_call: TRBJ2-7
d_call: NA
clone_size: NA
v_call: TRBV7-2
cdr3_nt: TGTGCCAGCAGCCCACGGGGACTGAGATTTTACGAGCAGTACTTC
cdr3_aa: CASSPRGLRFYEQYF

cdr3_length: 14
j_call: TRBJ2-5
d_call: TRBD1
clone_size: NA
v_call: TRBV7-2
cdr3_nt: TGTGCCAGCAGCTTAGAACAGGGGCGGGAGACCCAGTACTTC
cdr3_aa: CASSLEQGRETQYF

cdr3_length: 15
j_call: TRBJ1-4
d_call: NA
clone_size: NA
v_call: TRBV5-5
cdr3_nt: TGTGCCAGCAGCTTGGTGCCAGGGGCTCATGAAAAACTGTTTTTT
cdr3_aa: CASSLVPGAHEKLFF

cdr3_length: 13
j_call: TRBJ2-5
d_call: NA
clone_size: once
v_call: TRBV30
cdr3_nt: TGTGCCTGGATGGGGCGACAAGTTCAGACCCAGTACTTC
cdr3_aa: CAWMGRQVQTQYF

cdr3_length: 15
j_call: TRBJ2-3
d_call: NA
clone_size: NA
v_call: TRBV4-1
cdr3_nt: TGCGCCAGCAGCGGCGTAGGGGTAGGGCCAGATACGCAGTATTTT
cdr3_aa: CASSGVGVGPDTQYF

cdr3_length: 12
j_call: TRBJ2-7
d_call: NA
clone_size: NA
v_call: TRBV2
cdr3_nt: TGTGCCAGCAGTGAAGTTGGTTACGAGCAGTACTTC
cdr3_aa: CASSEVGYEQYF

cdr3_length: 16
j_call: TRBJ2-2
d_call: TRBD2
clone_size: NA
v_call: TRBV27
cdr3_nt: TGTGCCAGCAGTTTGGGACTAGCGGGACAATTAGGGGAGCTGTTTTTT
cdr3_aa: CASSLGLAGQLGELFF

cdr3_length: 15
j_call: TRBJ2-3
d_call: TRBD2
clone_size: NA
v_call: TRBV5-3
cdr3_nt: TGTGCCAGCAGCTCGAGCGGGAGGGGCACAGATACGCAGTATTTT
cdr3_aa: CASSSSGRGTDTQYF

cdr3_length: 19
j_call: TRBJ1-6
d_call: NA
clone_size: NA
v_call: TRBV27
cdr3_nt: TGTGCCAGCAGTTTATTGTCGGGTGGGTCGAAAGGTTATTTCCCACCCCTCCACTTT
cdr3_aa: CASSLLSGGSKGYFPPLHF

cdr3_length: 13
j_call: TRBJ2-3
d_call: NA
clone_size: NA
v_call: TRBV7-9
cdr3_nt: TGTGCCAGCAGCTCCTCAACCCTAGGTACGCAGTATTTT
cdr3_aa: CASSSSTLGTQYF

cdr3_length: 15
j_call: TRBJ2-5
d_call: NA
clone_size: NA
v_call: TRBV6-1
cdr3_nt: TGTGCCAGCATTAACTCAATGGGAATCTCAGAGACCCAGTACTTC
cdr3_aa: CASINSMGISETQYF

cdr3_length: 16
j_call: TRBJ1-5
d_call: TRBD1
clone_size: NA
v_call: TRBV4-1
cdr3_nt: TGCGCCAGCAGACAGGGGACAACCCTTCCCAATCAGCCCCAGCATTTT
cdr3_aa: CASRQGTTLPNQPQHF

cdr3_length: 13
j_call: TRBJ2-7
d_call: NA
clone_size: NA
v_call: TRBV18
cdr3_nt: TGTGCCAGCTCACGGACAGAGTCCTACGAGCAGTACTTC
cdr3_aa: CASSRTESYEQYF

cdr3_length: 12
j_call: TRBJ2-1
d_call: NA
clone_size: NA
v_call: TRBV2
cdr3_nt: TGTGCCAGCAGTGAAGAAAGAATCGAGCAGTTCTTC
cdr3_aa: CASSEERIEQFF

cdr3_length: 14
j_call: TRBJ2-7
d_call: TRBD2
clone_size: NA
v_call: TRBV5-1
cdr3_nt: TGCGCCAGCAGCCCCGGGGGGGGAGCCTACGAGCAGTACTTC
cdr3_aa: CASSPGGGAYEQYF